This is a list of T cell receptor beta chains from one sample in a study of blood T cell repertoires in COVID-19. Clones were read by immunoSEQ multiplex PCR, and TCRdb kept only the in-frame ones, dropping some. In the table there are roughly 150,000 clones, around 75% of which are singletons. The sequencing sample was made of peripheral blood. These receptors came from an elderly woman with acute or convalescent COVID-19. Each CDR3 is given with its conserved first and last residue. Fields, in order: D gene, V gene, clone size, J gene, CDR3 DNA, CDR3 protein. A D gene is named only where the DNA matches it firmly. Clone size is not always given. Where it is, it says once, few, many or a class for expanded clones.

TRBD1,TRBV2,NA,TRBJ1-2,TGTGCCAGCAGAGCGACAGGGGGCAAGGGCTACACCTTC,CASRATGGKGYTF
NA,TRBV5-1,NA,TRBJ2-2,TGCGCCAGCAGCGACCAGGGTAACACCGGGGAGCTGTTTTTT,CASSDQGNTGELFF
NA,TRBV25-1,NA,TRBJ2-5,TGTGCCAGCACCGCCTTCAACAGGGCCCAAGAGACCCAGTACTTC,CASTAFNRAQETQYF
TRBD1,TRBV9,NA,TRBJ2-5,TGTGCCAGCACTAGACAGGGAGAGTTGGAGACCCAGTACTTC,CASTRQGELETQYF
NA,TRBV4-1,NA,TRBJ1-4,TGCGCCAGCAGCCAAGGACAGCTAAGTAATGAAAAACTGTTTTTT,CASSQGQLSNEKLFF
TRBD2,TRBV6-6,NA,TRBJ2-2,TGTGCCAGCAGTTACCCAGCGGGAGTCGGGGAGCTGTTTTTT,CASSYPAGVGELFF
NA,TRBV2,NA,TRBJ1-2,TGTGCCAGCAGTGAAGACGACCGGGGTTCCTATGGCTACACCTTC,CASSEDDRGSYGYTF
NA,TRBV7-8,NA,TRBJ2-7,TGTGCCAGCAGCGTCGGTGGTGGCAGGTGGTCCGAGCAGTACTTC,CASSVGGGRWSEQYF
NA,TRBV29-1,NA,TRBJ1-1,TGCAGCGCCCCGGACAGCATGAACACTGAAGCTTTCTTT,CSAPDSMNTEAFF
NA,TRBV5-1,NA,TRBJ1-2,TGCGCCAGCAGCCGTGCGGGAATTAACTATGGCTACACCTTC,CASSRAGINYGYTF
NA,TRBV3-1/TRBV3-2,NA,TRBJ2-5,TGTGCCAGCAGCCGCGGTGCAACTCAAGAGACCCAGTACTTC,CASSRGATQETQYF
TRBD2,TRBV20-1,NA,TRBJ2-1,TGCAGTGCTAGTCCCCCATCTGGACTAGCGGGAGTAGTTGAGCAGTTCTTC,CSASPPSGLAGVVEQFF
NA,TRBV19,NA,TRBJ1-2,TGTGCCAGTACCCCCACGAGCTATGGCTACACCTTC,CASTPTSYGYTF
NA,TRBV27,NA,TRBJ1-5,TGTGCCAGCAGTTTCCAGGGAGGGGGGCCCCAGCATTTT,CASSFQGGGPQHF
NA,TRBV5-1,NA,TRBJ1-6,TGCGCCAGCAGCTTGGGAGGGTCGGATAATTCACCCCTCCACTTT,CASSLGGSDNSPLHF
TRBD2,TRBV20-1,NA,TRBJ2-1,TGCAGTGCTAGTGGCGGGAGGGCCGGGGATGAGCAGTTCTTC,CSASGGRAGDEQFF
NA,TRBV23-1,once,TRBJ2-3,TGCGCCAGCAGTCCCCCCCCGCGTTCAGATACGCAGTATTTT,CASSPPPRSDTQYF
NA,TRBV24-1,once,TRBJ1-4,TGTGCCACCGCTGCGGGTGAAAAACTGTTTTTT,CATAAGEKLFF
NA,TRBV28,NA,TRBJ1-5,TGTGCCAGCAGTTTAGGGGGGGCCGGTCAGCCCCAGCATTTT,CASSLGGAGQPQHF
TRBD2,TRBV6-2/TRBV6-3,once,TRBJ2-1,TGTGCCAGCAGTTACGCCGGACTAGCGGGAGGGCTCAATGAGCAGTTCTTC,CASSYAGLAGGLNEQFF